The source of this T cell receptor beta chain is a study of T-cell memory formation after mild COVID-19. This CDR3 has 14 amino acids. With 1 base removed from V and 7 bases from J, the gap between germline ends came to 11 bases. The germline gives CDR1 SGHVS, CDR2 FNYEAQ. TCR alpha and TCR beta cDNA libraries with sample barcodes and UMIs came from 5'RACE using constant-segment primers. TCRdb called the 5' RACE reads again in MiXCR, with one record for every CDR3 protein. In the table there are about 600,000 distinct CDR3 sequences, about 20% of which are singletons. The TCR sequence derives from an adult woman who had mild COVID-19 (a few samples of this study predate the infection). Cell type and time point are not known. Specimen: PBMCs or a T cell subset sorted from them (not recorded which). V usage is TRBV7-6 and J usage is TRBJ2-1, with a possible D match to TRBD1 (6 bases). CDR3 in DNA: TGTGCCAGCAGCTTAGTGCCAGGGGCGAATGAGCAGTTCTTC. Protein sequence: CASSLVPGANEQFF.